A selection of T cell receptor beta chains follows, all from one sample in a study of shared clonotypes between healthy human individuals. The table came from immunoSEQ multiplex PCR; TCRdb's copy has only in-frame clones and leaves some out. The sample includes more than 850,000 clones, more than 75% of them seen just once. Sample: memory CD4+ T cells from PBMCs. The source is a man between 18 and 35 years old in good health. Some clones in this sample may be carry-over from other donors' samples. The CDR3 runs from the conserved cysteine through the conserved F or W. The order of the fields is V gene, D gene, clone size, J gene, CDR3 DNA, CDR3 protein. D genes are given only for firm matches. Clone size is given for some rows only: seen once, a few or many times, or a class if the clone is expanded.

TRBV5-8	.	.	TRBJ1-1	TGTGCCAGCGGGGGACGGGACACTGAAGCTTTCTTT	CASGGRDTEAFF
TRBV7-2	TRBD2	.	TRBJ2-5	TGTGCCAGCAGCTTCGGAGCGGGGGGGGAGACCCAGTACTTC	CASSFGAGGETQYF
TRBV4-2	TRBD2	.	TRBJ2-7	TGTGCCAGCAGATTAGGGACTAGCGACTCCTACGAGCAGTACTTC	CASRLGTSDSYEQYF
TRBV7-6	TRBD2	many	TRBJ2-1	TGTGCCAGCAGCCAACTAGCGGGGGCCTACAATGAGCAGTTCTTC	CASSQLAGAYNEQFF
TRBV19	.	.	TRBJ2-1	TGTGCCAGTAGTATAAGGGTGAATGAGCAGTTCTTC	CASSIRVNEQFF
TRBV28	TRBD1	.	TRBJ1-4	TGTGCCAGCAGTGCACAGGGGGCGGGTGAAAAACTGTTTTTT	CASSAQGAGEKLFF
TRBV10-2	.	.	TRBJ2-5	TGCGCCAGCAGTGAAGACCAAGAGACCCAGTACTTC	CASSEDQETQYF
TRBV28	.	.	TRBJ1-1	TGTGCCAGCAGTTCATCCCCCCCCAGTCCCACTGAAGCTTTCTTT	CASSSSPPSPTEAFF
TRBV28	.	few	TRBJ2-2	TGTGCCAGCAGTGACACCGGGGAGCTGTTTTTT	CASSDTGELFF
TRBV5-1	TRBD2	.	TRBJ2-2	TGCGCCAGCAGCGGACGTGGGACTAGCGGCACCGGGGAGCTGTTTTTT	CASSGRGTSGTGELFF
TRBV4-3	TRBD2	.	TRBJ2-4	TGCGCCAGCAGCCAAGGCACCGGGGGGGCAAACATTCAGTACTTC	CASSQGTGGANIQYF
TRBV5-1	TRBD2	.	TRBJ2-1	TGCGCCAGCAGCCATCCCCCTAGCGGAAGCTCCTACAATGAGCAGTTCTTC	CASSHPPSGSSYNEQFF
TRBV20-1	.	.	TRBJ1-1	TGCAGTGCAAGGAGGGGGGCTGAAGCTTTCTTT	CSARRGAEAFF
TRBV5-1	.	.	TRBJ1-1	TGCGCCAGCAGCTTGTACGGCACTGAAGCTTTCTTT	CASSLYGTEAFF
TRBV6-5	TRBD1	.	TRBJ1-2	TGTGCCAGCAGTTATGTGGCAGGGGGCCACTATGGCTACACCTTC	CASSYVAGGHYGYTF
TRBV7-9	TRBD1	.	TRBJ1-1	TGTGCCAGCAGCACGAGACAGGGGGCGCGGGGTGAAGCTTTCTTT	CASSTRQGARGEAFF
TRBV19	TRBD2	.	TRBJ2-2	TGTGCCAGTAGTAAAAATGGACTAGCGGGAGATGGCGGGGAGCTGTTTTTT	CASSKNGLAGDGGELFF
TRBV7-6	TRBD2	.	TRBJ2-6	TGTGCCAGCAGCTCCCGGACTAGCGGGAGGGTACCCTCTGGGGCCAACGTCCTGACTTTC	CASSSRTSGRVPSGANVLTF
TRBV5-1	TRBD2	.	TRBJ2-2	TGCGCCAGCAGCTTGGAGGGCGGGAGCACCGGGGAGCTGTTTTTT	CASSLEGGSTGELFF
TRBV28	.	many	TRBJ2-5	TGTGCCAGCACGAAAACCGGGCCTCAAGAGACCCAGTACTTC	CASTKTGPQETQYF
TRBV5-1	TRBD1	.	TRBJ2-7	TGCGCCAGCAGCCCACCGGGACAGTCCTACGAGCAGTACTTC	CASSPPGQSYEQYF
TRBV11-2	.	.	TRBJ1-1	TGTGCCAGCAGCTTTACCGGTCTATTGAACACTGAAGCTTTCTTT	CASSFTGLLNTEAFF
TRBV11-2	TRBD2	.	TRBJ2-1	TGTGCCAGCACCTTAGATCTAGCGGGCCCGCATACTAAGCAGTTCTTC	CASTLDLAGPHTKQFF
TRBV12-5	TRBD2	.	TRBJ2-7	TGTGCTAGTGCTGCGTGGGGGGGCGAGCAGTACTTC	CASAAWGGEQYF
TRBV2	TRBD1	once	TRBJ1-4	TGTGCCAGCAGCAAAACAGGGGCTAATGAAAAACTGTTTTTT	CASSKTGANEKLFF
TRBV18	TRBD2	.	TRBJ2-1	TGTGCCAGCTCACGCGGGACTAGCGGGAGTAATGAGCAGTTCTTC	CASSRGTSGSNEQFF
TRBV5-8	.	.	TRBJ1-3	TGTGCTTCCAGCTTGGGGAGCTCTGGAAACACCATATATTTT	CASSLGSSGNTIYF
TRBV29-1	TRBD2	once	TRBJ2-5	TGCAGCGTCCGAGGGAGGCCGAGGGGACTAGCGGGCCAAGGCGAGACCCAGTACTTC	CSVRGRPRGLAGQGETQYF
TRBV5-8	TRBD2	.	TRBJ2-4	TGTGCCAGCAGCTTGGTACTCCCGGGAGGTCGGAACATTCAGTACTTC	CASSLVLPGGRNIQYF
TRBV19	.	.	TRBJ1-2	TGTGCCAGTAAATCCGGACCCTATGGCTACACCTTC	CASKSGPYGYTF
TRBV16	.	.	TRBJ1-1	TGTGCCAGCAGCCAGCAACAGAACACTGAAGCTTTCTTT	CASSQQQNTEAFF
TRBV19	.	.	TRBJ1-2	TGTGCCAGTAGTATCGGGGGTTCCTATGGCTACACCTTC	CASSIGGSYGYTF
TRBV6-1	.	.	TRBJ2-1	TGTGCCAGCAGTGAAGCTGTGAGGGGAACCTCCTACAATGAGCAGTTCTTC	CASSEAVRGTSYNEQFF
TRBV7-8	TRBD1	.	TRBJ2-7	TGTGCCAGCAGCTCGCACAGGGGGCGTTCCGCTGACGAGCAGTACTTC	CASSSHRGRSADEQYF
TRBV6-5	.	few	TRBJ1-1	TGTGCCAGCAGTTACTCGTGGGCCAGGATGAACACTGAAGCTTTCTTT	CASSYSWARMNTEAFF
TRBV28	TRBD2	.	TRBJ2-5	TGTGCCAGCAGCGGGCTTAGCGGGAGTAGATATGGAGAGACCCAGTACTTC	CASSGLSGSRYGETQYF
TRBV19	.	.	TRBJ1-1	TGTGCCAGTAGTAATCGAGGGTTTACTGAAGCTTTCTTT	CASSNRGFTEAFF
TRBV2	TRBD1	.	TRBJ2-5	TGTGCCAGCAGCCGGGACAGGGGGACGGAGACCCAGTACTTC	CASSRDRGTETQYF
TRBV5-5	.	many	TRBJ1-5	TGTGCCAGCAGCACCTACAACGGGGTTCAGCCCCAGCATTTT	CASSTYNGVQPQHF
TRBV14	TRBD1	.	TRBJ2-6	TGTGCCAGCAGCCCTGGGACAGGTCTCTCTGGGGCCAACGTCCTGACTTTC	CASSPGTGLSGANVLTF
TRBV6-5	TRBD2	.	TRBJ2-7	TGTGCCAGCAGCAGGACTAGCGGGTTCTACGAGCAGTACTTC	CASSRTSGFYEQYF
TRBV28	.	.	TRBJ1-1	TGTGCCAGCAGTTCGGGGGGGCACACTGAAGCTTTCTTT	CASSSGGHTEAFF
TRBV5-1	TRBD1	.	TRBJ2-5	TGCGCCAGCAGTCAGGACAGGGGAGAGACCCAGTACTTC	CASSQDRGETQYF
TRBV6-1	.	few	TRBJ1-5	TGTGCCAGCAGTGAAGCGGCCTATGGGAGCAATCAGCCCCAGCATTTT	CASSEAAYGSNQPQHF
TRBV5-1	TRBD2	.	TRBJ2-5	TGCGCCAGCAGCTCCGTAGCGGGAGCAGAGACCCAGTACTTC	CASSSVAGAETQYF
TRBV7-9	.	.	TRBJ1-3	TGTGCCAGCGAGGAGGTCTCTGGAAACACCATATATTTT	CASEEVSGNTIYF
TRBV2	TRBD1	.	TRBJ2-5	TGTGCCAGCTCGACAGGGGGGGAGACCCAGTACTTC	CASSTGGETQYF
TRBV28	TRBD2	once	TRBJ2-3	TGTGCCAGCAGTTTAACTAGCGGGTCGCAGTATTTT	CASSLTSGSQYF
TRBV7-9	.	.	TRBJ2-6	TGTGCCAGCAGCTTGTTAGGGCGCTCTGGGGCCAACGTCCTGACTTTC	CASSLLGRSGANVLTF
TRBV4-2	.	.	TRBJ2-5	TGTGCCAGCAGCCAAGGTAGGGGTCTTGCCGGAATGGAGACCCAGTACTTC	CASSQGRGLAGMETQYF
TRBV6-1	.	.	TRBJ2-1	TGTGCCAGCAGGATCCGGGGGAATGAGCAGTTCTTC	CASRIRGNEQFF
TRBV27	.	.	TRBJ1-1	TGTGCCAGCACCCCTGTCGGGGGCGCGAGCACTGAAGCTTTCTTT	CASTPVGGASTEAFF
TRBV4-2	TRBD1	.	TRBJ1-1	TGTGCCAGCACCTCTATTACAGGGGGTAAATCTGAAGCTTTCTTT	CASTSITGGKSEAFF
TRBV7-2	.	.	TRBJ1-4	TGTGCCAGCAGCTTACTCGGGGGGAGTGAAAAACTGTTTTTT	CASSLLGGSEKLFF